The T cell receptor (beta chain) under discussion was sequenced for a study of T cell changes during pregnancy in multiple sclerosis. The CDR3 spans 17 residues. V lost 2 bases and J lost 7; bases outside the gene matches: 14. Germline-derived CDR1 and CDR2 are SGHRS and YFSETQ. The table came from immunoSEQ multiplex PCR; TCRdb's copy has only in-frame clones and leaves some out. The repertoire includes about 61,000 clones, 70% to 90% of them detected once, and 0.85% to 0.95% sits in the top ten. The sample here was peripheral blood, taken in the first trimester of pregnancy. The rearrangement joins TRBV5-1 to TRBJ2-1; 8 nucleotides agree with TRBD2. The TCR was taken from a female donor in good health, enrolled as a control in a pregnancy study. Here the CDR3 reads CASSFLNSGGVKNEQFF. The CDR3 DNA is TGCGCCAGCAGCTTCTTAAACTCCGGGGGGGTTAAAAATGAGCAGTTCTTC.